This T cell receptor (beta chain) was observed in a study of cytomegalovirus exposure and HLA in healthy donors (dated by TCRdb to about 2017). Regarding the study in general: In an earlier analysis of 587 of the donors, under 300 Gb of sequence data and 90 million to 120 million unique TCR beta sequences from approximately 180 million T cells were reported. Along with the 666-subject first cohort, a separate validation cohort of some 130 different subjects was used. HLA typing included class I and class II loci at four-digit resolution. The study aimed to test whether cataloging public T cell receptors could reveal signatures of past pathogen exposure. On average, roughly 240,000 unique TCR beta nucleotide sequences were sequenced per donor among some 430 genotyped donors of the cohort, with roughly 18% of those sequences being non-productive. The study used immunosequencing to profile the T cell repertoires of several hundred subjects and linked those repertoires to cytomegalovirus serostatus. Donor age, sex, ethnicity and CMV serostatus were compiled together with the repertoire data. To decide whether each TCR beta V gene segment behaved as functional or pseudogenic, an earlier analysis of fewer than 750 of the donors relied on high-throughput TCR beta sequencing. Roughly 300 gigabases of sequencing data and some 85 million unique TCR sequences were included in an early release covering around 600 HLA-typed donors. All discovery cohort repertoires had been generated on a single sequencing platform. To study patterns of TCR occurrence, a later analysis re-analyzed previously published TCR beta repertoires from 600 to 750 donors and added high-resolution HLA genotyping. Several DR-DQ haplotypes were treated as single units for association and clustering because of strong linkage in the cohort. A later genetic analysis took genome-wide SNP genotypes for about three fifths of the roughly 670 donors and used that subset as a discovery cohort. To predict cytomegalovirus infection status, the study combined high-throughput TCR immunosequencing, statistical association of individual TCRs with disease status, and machine learning. Rather than using new phenotypic data, the later analysis identified candidate immune exposures from TCR beta sequences and from how often those sequences occurred across donors. Typing coverage differed by locus: A, B, C, DRB1 and DQB1 were typed in about 620-630 donors, DQA1 in about 500, DPA1 in some 600, and DPB1 in just under 490. Of the roughly 400 genotyped donors, 81% fell in the genetic ancestry cluster associated with self-reported Caucasian donors.

Comment on this clone: No cognate antigen has been identified for it. Base-call qualities are not available, and no considerably larger clone is one nucleotide away.

Overall study results and their limits: A further reported finding was that TCR beta sequences accurately predicted the HLA-A and HLA-B alleles for most subjects in the first cohort. In a later analysis, most CMV-associated TCR beta chains were found to appear HLA-restricted, with HLA associations seemingly driven largely by CMV exposure. Three of the identified cytomegalovirus-associated TCR beta chains were confirmed in vitro to be specific for cytomegalovirus antigens. At a false discovery rate of 0.05, a later analysis linked around 17,000 TCR beta sequences to specific HLA alleles. A later analysis reported that several top co-occurrence clusters appeared linked to parvovirus B19, influenza, CMV and Epstein-Barr virus. In an earlier analysis of some 500 of the donors, most TCR beta V segments were observed in productive rearrangements about 87% or about 30% of the time, broadly matching IMGT annotations. Most TCR sequences were observed very rarely across donors, whereas some public TCRs were present in many individuals. A total of about 180 TCR beta chains were listed by the study as associated with cytomegalovirus. The only immune exposure information available for the cohort was CMV serostatus. Some IMGT-functional V segments, including TRBV6-2 and TRBV6-3, could not be distinguished by the 87-base-pair reads and were therefore excluded. An association between a missense DCLRE1C variant and V-gene and J-gene trimming of TCR beta chains was found in a later genetic analysis and replicated in an independent cohort. Cytomegalovirus status was reported to be diagnosed by the classifier with high specificity and sensitivity in both the original and validation cohorts. Because HLA typing was missing for some donors at each locus, association tests included only the typed subset. When HLA alleles, especially DR and DQ, strongly co-occurred, attributing TCR associations to individual alleles was difficult. A group of highly shared sequence variants was considered likely to be a technical artifact of the sequencing pipeline. Sequencing depth was assumed to be roughly uniform across donors in the presence/absence analyses, though that assumption may not hold. In a later analysis, HLA-associated TCR beta chains showed more clonal expansion and lower generation probabilities than non-associated chains that were equally common. According to a later genetic analysis, donors in an Asian-associated ancestry cluster had fewer N-insertions in productive TCRs than the approximately 630-donor mean. Because counts were too low, roughly 18 rarely observed V segments, including chromosome 9 orphons, were left out of the earlier analysis of 587 of the donors. Linkage disequilibrium might explain the correlated functional status among segregating V segments, but an unknown experimental factor could not be excluded. Only TCR beta chains were sequenced in this cohort, and the absence of alpha or paired-chain data limited detectable features. The authors suggested that the approach could potentially be extended to other disease states and immunological phenotypes. In a later analysis, TCR association rates were found to vary across HLA loci, with the most associated TCRs seen for DRB1 alleles and the fewest for HLA-C alleles.

Based on the germline V gene, the CDR1 and CDR2 sequences are MNHEY and SVGAGI. The CDR3, from cysteine to phenylalanine, totals 13 residues. CDR3 DNA is the only sequence kept; it has 39 bases, read in frame from the first base. Unmatched junction bases come to 11, with V trimmed by 7 bases and J by 11 bases. Libraries were built with the immunoSEQ multiplex PCR assay. A mixture of 60 forward primers for TCR Vbeta segments and 13 reverse primers for TCR Jbeta segments was used in the multiplex PCR. The CDR3 region of rearranged TCR beta genes was amplified from genomic DNA with a multiplex PCR assay. On the Illumina HiSeq System, the amplified TCR beta libraries were sequenced as 87-base-pair reads. The original pipeline was this. Across the roughly 640 repertoires, a later analysis counted about 81 million unique TCR beta chains, roughly 11 million of which were shared by at least two donors. A nearest-neighbor algorithm error-corrected the raw reads and collapsed the reads into unique sequences, merging closely related sequences to remove PCR and sequencing errors. Alignment of CDR3 sequences to IMGT reference sequences was used to assign V, D and J gene segments. For a sequence to be retained, at least a six-nucleotide match to both a V gene segment and a J gene segment was required. A rearrangement counted as productive if the CDR3 had no stop codons and remained in frame with V and J, and every other rearrangement counted as non-productive. Following IMGT convention, CDR3 was defined as the stretch from the second conserved V-encoded cysteine up to the conserved J-encoded phenylalanine. In an earlier analysis of roughly 580 of the donors, sequences lacking an unambiguous match to a single V gene segment were excluded. An earlier analysis of several hundred of the donors called V segments functional above 56.7% productive rearrangements and segregating when the between-donor standard deviation exceeded 5%. A statistical classification framework was developed to diagnose cytomegalovirus status using the catalog of TCR beta chain sequences. A later analysis assigned V and J genes by comparing TCR nucleotide sequences with IMGT/GENE-DB human TR gene sequences. Using the TCRdist pipeline, a later analysis assigned CDR3 sequences along with most-parsimonious VDJ recombination scenarios. In a later analysis, each TCR beta chain was defined by its CDR3 amino acid sequence together with its V-gene family, and reads without a unique V-gene family were excluded. In a later analysis, fewer than 650 highly shared, low-generation-probability nucleotide sequences were removed to address suspected cross-contamination and a sequencing artifact. A later analysis calculated a clonal expansion index for each public chain from normalized within-repertoire ranks of inferred template counts. Generation probabilities in a later analysis came from a VDJ recombination model fitted to out-of-frame rearrangements, and those results were checked against IGoR. In a later analysis, TCR-TCR, TCR-HLA and TCR-CMV co-occurrence was scored with hypergeometric tests, and a repertoire-size bias correction was applied to TCR pairs. False discovery rates were estimated in a later analysis by permuting HLA or CMV assignments 20 times. In a later analysis, co-occurring TCRs were grouped with DBSCAN, and TCRdist sequence similarity was added when clustering was performed within HLA-allele-positive subsets. Co-occurrence clustering excluded repertoires with fewer than 30,000 or more than 120,000 public chains, plus five with anomalous nucleotide sharing. TCRdb mirrors the immuneACCESS table, restricted to in-frame sequences. Some clones are absent from its copies; in checked studies, under half trace to an unresolved V gene, and the reason for the others is unknown. V, J and clone size are those of that table, while D and trimming were read from the DNA. Counted in this sample were some 150,000 clones; around 75% of them appeared once. Around 1.9% of the sample is held by the ten biggest clonotypes.

The cohort comprised approximately 700 healthy bone marrow donors. All cohort members were sampled while nominally healthy, although unrecorded immune exposures were likely present. The donor tested CMV seronegative, placing the donor among the 352 seronegative members of the cohort. Every donor gave a peripheral blood sample, and the peripheral blood mononuclear cells from that sample were used for TCR beta sequencing. The Qiagen DNeasy Blood Extraction Kit was used to extract genomic DNA from the blood cell samples. The chain joins TRBV6-5 to TRBJ1-2, with 9 bases aligning to TRBD1. The receptor comes from a woman aged 40 to 50 in good health and CMV-seronegative. What was sequenced was PBMCs. For the CDR3, the sequence is CASNSGTGRTYTF. The DNA reads TGTGCCAGCAACTCCGGGACAGGGAGAACATACACCTTC.